A single sample gave rise to the 23 T cell receptor beta chains below, sequenced in a study of CD8+ T cells in alopecia areata. RNA was extracted and reverse transcribed into cDNA as the sequencing template. Libraries were prepared by immunoSEQ multiplex PCR; TCRdb keeps only in-frame clonotypes and omits some of them. The table lists about 110,000 clones, approximately 59% of them singletons. Specimen: CD8+ T cells sorted from blood. The receptors come from a human donor in good health.

This clone was seen only a few times. The chain joins TRBV7-9 to TRBJ1-2; 10 bases fit TRBD1. CDR3 length: 15 residues. CDR1 SEHNR and CDR2 FQNEAQ come from the germline V gene (reference sequence). V lost 3 bases and J lost 8; bases outside the gene matches: 9. DNA for the CDR3: TGTGCCAGCAGCTTCTCCCCCGGGACAGGGGACGGCTACACCTTC. This translates into CASSFSPGTGDGYTF. The variable domain in full, completed from reference TRBV7-9 and TRBJ1-2, reads DTGVSQNPRHKITKRGQNVTFRCDPISEHNRLYWYRQTLGQGPEFLTYFQNEAQLEKSRLLSDRFSAERPKGSFSTLEIQRTEQGDSAMYLCASSFSPGTGDGYTFGSGTRLTVV.

J is TRBJ1-5 and V is TRBV19, with no clear D. The CDR3 extends over 15 amino acids. V gave up 5 bases and J gave up 2 bases, with 13 bases separating them. CDR1 LNHDA and CDR2 SQIVND come from the germline V gene (reference sequence). The CDR3 DNA reads TGTGCCAGTAGTGAATGGGGTAGGGGCAATCAGCCCCAGCATTTT. This gives the protein CASSEWGRGNQPQHF. Filled out from reference TRBV19 and TRBJ1-5, the complete variable domain reads DGGITQSPKYLFRKEGQNVTLSCEQNLNHDAMYWYRQDPGQGLRLIYYSQIVNDFQKGDIAEGYSVSREKKESFPLTVTSAQKNPTAFYLCASSEWGRGNQPQHFGDGTRLSIL.

Comments on this clone: One junction end does not reproduce the germline sequence, and a read error may be involved. The chain joins TRBV29-1 to TRBJ1-3; D remains unclear. The V gene's germline CDR1 is SQVTM and CDR2 ANQGSEA. The CDR3 totals 16 residues. CDR3 nucleotides: TGCAGCGCTGAATTAGTTCCCCCAAACTCTGGAAACACCATATATTTT. Its translation: CSAELVPPNSGNTIYF.

The chain couples TRBV2 to TRBJ2-2; TRBD2 agrees at 7 bases. With 5 bases clipped from V and 0 bases from J, the junction kept 6 bases outside the gene matches. The CDR3 is 16 residues long. Germline CDR1 is SNHLY and CDR2 is FYNNEI. CDR3 DNA: TGTGCCAGCAGTTCAGCGGGACTCTCGAACACCGGGGAGCTGTTTTTT. Amino acids: CASSSAGLSNTGELFF.

V is TRBV29-1 and J is TRBJ2-7; D is unresolved. Per germline, CDR1 SQVTM and CDR2 ANQGSEA. The CDR3 consists of 11 residues. The germline V and J ends were trimmed by 4 bases and 3 bases, with 7 bases remaining between them. CDR3 loop: CSVATDYEQYF. CDR3 nucleotides: TGCAGCGTTGCGACGGACTACGAGCAGTACTTC.

This clone occurred a few times. The chain has TRBV28 and TRBJ2-6, with 7 bases lining up with TRBD1. The V gene end was trimmed by 1 base and the J gene end by 1 base; junction bases not matched to a gene: 4. The germline V gene encodes CDR1 MDHEN and CDR2 SYDVKM. The length of the CDR3 is 17 residues. For the CDR3, the DNA is TGTGCCAGCAGTTTATATGGACAGGATTCTGGGGCCAACGTCCTGACTTTC. This gives the protein CASSLYGQDSGANVLTF.

This chain connects TRBV13 to TRBJ2-7; 8 bases agree with TRBD1. There are 15 residues in the CDR3. The trim removed 5 bases at V and 3 bases at J, leaving 9 bases unmatched. CDR1 and CDR2 (germline): PRHDT, FYEKMQ (reference sequence). The CDR3 loop is CASSPSGTGVYEQYF. The CDR3 DNA is TGTGCCAGCAGCCCGTCTGGGACAGGAGTCTACGAGCAGTACTTC.

The sample holds one count of this clone. The chain carries TRBV28 and TRBJ1-1; 11 bases line up with TRBD1. The CDR3 is 13 amino acids. CDR1 is MDHEN and CDR2 is SYDVKM in the germline V gene. Losses at the gene ends were 8 bases for V and 3 bases for J; bases not matched to a gene: 2. Here the CDR3 DNA reads TGTGCCAGCGGGACAGGGGGAGACACTGAAGCTTTCTTT. Translated, it gives CASGTGGDTEAFF.

V is TRBV28 and J is TRBJ2-3, with 9 nucleotides matching TRBD2. Germline CDR1 reads MDHEN; CDR2 reads SYDVKM. The J segment lost 2 bases and the V segment lost 3 bases, leaving 6 bases of the junction unmatched. The CDR3 sequence is 16 residues long. The CDR3 DNA follows: TGTGCCAGCAGTTTTCTCAGCGGGGGGAACACAGATACGCAGTATTTT. Translation gives CASSFLSGGNTDTQYF. The entire variable domain, with the rest obtained from reference TRBV28 and TRBJ2-3, is as follows: DVKVTQSSRYLVKRTGEKVFLECVQDMDHENMFWYRQDPGLGLRLIYFSYDVKMKEKGDIPEGYSVSREKKERFSLILESASTNQTSMYLCASSFLSGGNTDTQYFGPGTRLTVL.

V usage is TRBV29-1 and J usage is TRBJ2-7; 8 bases are a match to TRBD1. The CDR3 contains 12 residues. CDR1 and CDR2 (germline): SQVTM, ANQGSEA. V was pared by 5 bases and J by 7 bases, with 7 bases of the junction left unmatched. The DNA of the CDR3 is TGCAGCGTTATGCAGGGGGCGCATGAGCAGTACTTC. Translated: CSVMQGAHEQYF.

The chain joins TRBV6-5 to TRBJ2-6; tentatively, D is TRBD1 or TRBD2 (5 bases each). The V end lost 6 bases, the J end lost 0 bases, and 9 bases lay between the germline ends. The CDR3 sequence is 15 residues long. From germline, CDR1 is MNHEY and CDR2 SVGAGI. The CDR3 sequence: CASSRGSSGANVLTF. CDR3 bases: TGTGCCAGCAGCCGGGGCAGCTCTGGGGCCAACGTCCTGACTTTC.

This chain joins TRBV5-1 and TRBJ2-7; weak D call: TRBD1 (5 bases). The CDR3 length is 14 residues. Deletions cut 2 bases from V and 0 bases from J, with 9 bases between. Germline loops: CDR1 SGHRS, CDR2 YFSETQ. CDR3 sequence (DNA): TGCGCCAGCAGCTTAGAACAGGTCTCCTACGAGCAGTACTTC. This translates into CASSLEQVSYEQYF.

This clone was observed a handful of times. The CDR3 region is CASSLVGDPGGPQHF. In nucleotides, the CDR3 is TGTGCCAGCAGCTTGGTAGGGGACCCCGGGGGGCCCCAGCATTTT. This chain links TRBV5-6 with TRBJ1-5, with D possibly matching TRBD1 (5 bases). The CDR3 has 15 amino acids. Germline values: CDR1 SGHDT, CDR2 YYEEEE. Trimming removed 0 bases from V and 9 bases from J, with 16 bases in between. Full variable domain (outside the CDR3, taken from reference TRBV5-6 and TRBJ1-5): DAGVTQSPTHLIKTRGQQVTLRCSPKSGHDTVSWYQQALGQGPQFIFQYYEEEERQRGNFPDRFSGHQFPNYSSELNVNALLLGDSALYLCASSLVGDPGGPQHFGDGTRLSIL.

The gene calls are TRBV30 and TRBJ2-1; TRBD2 aligns across 7 bases. The CDR3 is 12 amino acids. With V trimmed by 5 bases and J by 10 bases, 8 bases remained unmatched. The germline V gene has CDR1 GTSNPN and CDR2 SVGIG (reference sequence). DNA for the CDR3: TGTGCCTGGGCGGGGGTTTTGCGGGAGCAGTTCTTC. Translating gives CAWAGVLREQFF.

This clone was seen a single time. The chain is built from TRBV30 and TRBJ2-7; D gene uncertain. This CDR3 spans 17 amino acids. CDR1 is GTSNPN and CDR2 is SVGIG in the germline V gene (reference sequence). V was trimmed by 0 bases and J by 0 bases, leaving 18 bases between them. CDR3 region: CAWSVRAPTISSYEQYF. As DNA, the CDR3 is TGTGCCTGGAGTGTACGCGCTCCGACCATCAGCTCCTACGAGCAGTACTTC.

This chain links TRBV18 with TRBJ1-2; TRBD1 aligns across 7 bases. The germline CDR1 and CDR2 sequences are KGHSH and LQKENI. V was pared by 9 bases and J by 6 bases, with 10 bases of the junction left unmatched. The CDR3 is 13 residues long. The CDR3 DNA follows: TGTGCCAGTTTCCACGACAGGGTACATGGCTACACCTTC. Protein: CASFHDRVHGYTF.

This chain connects TRBV9 to TRBJ2-7; D is undetermined. The germline V and J ends were trimmed by 4 bases and 3 bases, with 11 bases remaining between them. The germline V gene has CDR1 SGDLS and CDR2 YYNGEE. This CDR3 is 13 amino acids long. The CDR3 region is CASSSDTIYEQYF. In DNA form, the CDR3 reads TGTGCCAGCAGCTCTGACACAATCTACGAGCAGTACTTC.

The chain carries TRBV27 and TRBJ2-1, with 9 bases lining up with TRBD2. The CDR3 totals 15 residues. The trim removed 8 bases at V and 5 bases at J, leaving 10 bases unmatched. Germline V lookup: CDR1 MNHEY, CDR2 SMNVEV (reference sequence). This CDR3 reads CASRLPGGGDNEQFF. In DNA form, the CDR3 reads TGTGCCAGCCGCCTCCCCGGCGGGGGGGACAATGAGCAGTTCTTC.

This clone was recorded a few times. The genes are TRBV4-2 and TRBJ2-5, with 9 bases matching TRBD2. V shed 0 bases and J 5 bases; nucleotides not matched to a gene: 10. In germline, CDR1 is LGHNA, CDR2 YNFKEQ. This CDR3 contains 17 residues. This CDR3 reads CASSQEASGALGETQYF. The CDR3 nucleotides are TGTGCCAGCAGCCAAGAGGCTAGCGGGGCCCTCGGGGAGACCCAGTACTTC.

This clone appeared a few times. This chain connects TRBV5-1 to TRBJ2-3; a possible D gene is TRBD1 (5 bases). Deletions cut 5 bases from V and 2 bases from J, with 15 bases between. Germline loops: CDR1 SGHRS, CDR2 YFSETQ. This CDR3 region has 15 residues. The CDR3 sequence is CASSEDSSTTDTQYF. CDR3 coding DNA: TGCGCCAGCAGTGAAGACAGTTCCACCACAGATACGCAGTATTTT.

The chain uses TRBV5-4 and TRBJ2-1, with D unresolved. The CDR3 runs 11 residues. Trimming left V 4 bases short and J 5 bases short, with 4 bases between. Germline V lookup: CDR1 SGHNT, CDR2 YYREEE (reference sequence). The CDR3 loop is CASSQNNEQFF. DNA of the CDR3: TGTGCCAGCAGCCAAAACAATGAGCAGTTCTTC.

This clone was counted only a few times. The gene calls are TRBV2 and TRBJ1-6; D unclear. The CDR3 has 11 amino acids. Germline-derived CDR1 and CDR2 are SNHLY and FYNNEI. V was shortened by 7 bases and J by 10 bases, with 8 bases between the two germline ends. In DNA form, the CDR3 reads TGTGCCAGCACTGCAGACTCACCCCTCCACTTT. The encoded protein is CASTADSPLHF.

In this sample, this clone turned up a few times. The rearrangement links TRBV13 to TRBJ1-2, with no clear D. Germline V gene sequence: CDR1 PRHDT, CDR2 FYEKMQ (reference sequence). V was shortened by 0 bases and J by 1 base, with 6 bases between the two germline ends. This CDR3 is 14 amino acids long. CDR3 in amino acids: CASSLGGFNYGYTF. The CDR3 bases are TGTGCCAGCAGCTTAGGGGGATTTAACTATGGCTACACCTTC. Full variable domain (missing parts from reference TRBV13 and TRBJ1-2): AAGVIQSPRHLIKEKRETATLKCYPIPRHDTVYWYQQGPGQDPQFLISFYEKMQSDKGSIPDRFSAQQFSDYHSELNMSSLELGDSALYFCASSLGGFNYGYTFGSGTRLTVV.